The clone carrying this T cell receptor (beta chain) was detected ten times or more. Its specificity is not known. This sample was included in a study of identical twins. The study, taken as a whole, reports: Analyses of zero insertions could be partly confounded by invariant MAIT and iNKT cells. Out-of-frame alpha sequences common to twins were enriched for low generation probability. Out-of-frame TCR alpha sharing observed in monozygotic twins exceeded model estimates.

Unique molecular identifiers were present on cDNA, and template switching added a universal primer site. TCRdb called the 5' RACE reads again in MiXCR, with one record for every CDR3 protein. This table holds 200,000 to 250,000 distinct CDR3 sequences, about 14% found once. The CDR3 has 16 residues. Trimming pared 8 bases from V and 0 bases from J, leaving 17 bases between. The chain couples TRBV12-3 or TRBV12-4 to TRBJ1-3; D gene unclear. Sequenced: memory (CD45RO+) T cells sorted from blood. The receptor was derived from a young woman in good health. As DNA, the CDR3 is TGTGCCAGCCTCCCCGCCGGGCGCCTCTCTGGAAACACCATATATTTT. This codes for CASLPAGRLSGNTIYF.